This T cell receptor (beta chain) was found in a study of T cells in Graves' hyperthyroidism and ophthalmopathy. From RNA transcripts, TCR beta CDR3 regions were amplified. A set of HTBI primers served as the primers for a first-round RT-PCR of the TCR CDR3. Using its own MiXCR run on the multiplex PCR reads, TCRdb lists one record per CDR3 protein. The data contain over 650,000 distinct CDR3 sequences, about 45% of them singletons. Diagnosis relied on clinical symptoms, serum thyroxine and TRAb, thyroid ultrasound and orbital computed tomography. Looked up from germline, CDR1 is SEHNR and CDR2 is FQNEAQ (reference sequence). The CDR3 has 10 amino acids. General study findings and limits: Blood held most thyroid clonotypes expanded above 0.001 frequency.

As to this clonotype: Its antigen is as yet unknown. The junction does not match germline at one end; this may be a read error.

The V and J genes are TRBV7-9 and TRBJ1-4, with D perhaps TRBD1 (5 bases). Specimen: peripheral blood or thyroid tissue (not recorded which). This clonotype was obtained from an adult man with Graves' disease, either hyperthyroidism or ophthalmopathy (not recorded which). For the CDR3, the DNA is TGTGCCAGCAGCCGGACACCTTTTCCCTTT. This sequence encodes CASSRTPFPF.